This TCR beta chain originates from a study of shared clonotypes between healthy human individuals. Sequenced by immunoSEQ multiplex PCR; TCRdb stores in-frame clones only, minus some. The sample yields roughly 2.1 million clones, under 95% seen once. Only CD45RO-negative cells positively selected for CCR7 counted as naive CD8 cells, so terminally differentiated effector memory CD45RA+ cells were excluded. With respect to this clone: The sample carries other DNA sequences with the same CDR3.

J was trimmed by 2 bases and V by 4 bases; bases with no gene match: 4. The CDR3 totals 14 residues. Per germline, CDR1 SGDLS and CDR2 YYNGEE. Sequences were obtained from naive CD8+ T cells from PBMCs. The gene calls are TRBV9 and TRBJ2-7; 9 bases are shared with TRBD1. The TCR originated in a man aged 18 to 29 in good health. Some clones in this sample may be carry-over from other donors' samples. CDR3 in DNA: TGTGCCAGCAGCCCGGGACAGGGTACCTACGAGCAGTACTTC. This translates into CASSPGQGTYEQYF.